A single sample gave rise to the 4 T cell receptor beta chains below, sequenced in a study of blood T cell repertoires in COVID-19. Generated by immunoSEQ multiplex PCR, the TCRdb table keeps only in-frame clones and is missing some. The table records approximately 100,000 clones, about 80% of them present only once. The specimen was peripheral blood. These receptors originate from a man in his 70s with acute or convalescent COVID-19.

This rearrangement joins TRBV6-5 to TRBJ2-7, with TRBD1 matching 10 bases. This CDR3 has 16 residues. V was pared by 1 base and J by 5 bases, with 8 bases of the junction left unmatched. The germline V gene encodes CDR1 MNHEY and CDR2 SVGAGI. The CDR3 nucleotides read TGTGCCAGCAGTTACTATCAACCGGGACAGGGGAACGAGCAGTACTTC. This sequence encodes CASSYYQPGQGNEQYF.

The V and J genes are TRBV29-1 and TRBJ1-4; D not certain. Germline CDR1 reads SQVTM; CDR2 reads ANQGSEA. V was pared by 4 bases and J by 0 bases, with 12 bases between. The CDR3 sequence is 15 residues long. The CDR3 sequence: CSVGSGIATNEKLFF. As DNA, the CDR3 is TGCAGCGTTGGATCGGGGATTGCAACTAATGAAAAACTGTTTTTT.

The rearrangement uses TRBV29-1 and TRBJ2-1; D perhaps matches TRBD1 (5 bases). The germline gives CDR1 SQVTM, CDR2 ANQGSEA. Trimming stripped 8 bases from V and 0 bases from J, with 14 bases between. The CDR3 has 14 residues. CDR3 nucleotides: TGCAGCTCGAGACAGCGTAGCTCCTACAATGAGCAGTTCTTC. Its translation is CSSRQRSSYNEQFF.

The V and J genes are TRBV10-3 and TRBJ2-5, with D maybe TRBD2 (6 bases). The V gene lost 4 bases and the J gene lost 1 base, with 13 bases spanning the gap. The CDR3 spans 15 residues. The germline CDR1 and CDR2 sequences are ENHRY and SYGVKD. The CDR3 sequence is CAISGPSVFQETQYF. CDR3 nucleotide sequence: TGTGCCATCAGTGGGCCTAGCGTGTTCCAAGAGACCCAGTACTTC.